Described below is a single T cell receptor beta chain sequence and its context. Cohort allocation depended upon clinical history that participants reported. These data come from a study of blood T cell repertoires in COVID-19. The method was immunoSEQ multiplex PCR; TCRdb's version includes in-frame clones alone and lacks a portion of them. The sample shows 250,000 or so clones, over 75% of them seen only once. Trimming stripped 3 bases from V and 10 bases from J, with 16 bases between. Per the germline V gene, CDR1 is SGHTA and CDR2 is FQGTGA. The CDR3 runs 15 residues. The receptor comes from a woman between 25 and 40 years old who had been exposed to COVID-19. Sample: PBMCs or T cells enriched from blood (not recorded which). The V gene is TRBV7-3, the J gene TRBJ1-6, with D perhaps matching TRBD1 (5 bases). The CDR3 here is CASSLGSRGYSPLHF. The CDR3 DNA sequence: TGTGCCAGCAGCTTGGGGTCAAGGGGATACTCACCCCTCCACTTT.